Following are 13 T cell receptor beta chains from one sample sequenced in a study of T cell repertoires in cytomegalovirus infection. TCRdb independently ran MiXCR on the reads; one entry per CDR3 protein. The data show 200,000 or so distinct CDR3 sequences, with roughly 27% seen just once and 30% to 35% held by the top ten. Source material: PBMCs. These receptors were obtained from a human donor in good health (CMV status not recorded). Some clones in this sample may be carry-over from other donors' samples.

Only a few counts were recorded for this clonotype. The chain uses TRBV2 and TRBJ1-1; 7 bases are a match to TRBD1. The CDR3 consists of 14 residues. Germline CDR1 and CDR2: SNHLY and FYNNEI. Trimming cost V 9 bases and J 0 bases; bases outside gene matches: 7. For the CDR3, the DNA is TGTGCCAGAGATCTCAGGGGGATGAACACTGAAGCTTTCTTT. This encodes CARDLRGMNTEAFF.

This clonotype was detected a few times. Written as DNA, the CDR3 is TGTGCCAGCAGCGCACAGGGTCGGAGGGATGAAAAACTGTTTTTT. This gives the protein CASSAQGRRDEKLFF. The gene calls are TRBV9 and TRBJ1-4; D is possibly TRBD1 (6 bases). Germline CDR1 reads SGDLS; CDR2 reads YYNGEE. The CDR3 is 15 amino acids. V was clipped by 3 bases and J by 6 bases, with 15 bases between them.

The CDR3 sequence is CASSLASLAFF. CDR3 bases: TGTGCCAGCAGCTTAGCATCCCTAGCTTTCTTT. The rearrangement links TRBV7-8 to TRBJ1-1; no clear D gene. The CDR3 runs to 11 residues. In germline, CDR1 is SGHVS, CDR2 FQNEAQ. Trimming removed 0 bases from V and 10 bases from J, with 6 bases in between.

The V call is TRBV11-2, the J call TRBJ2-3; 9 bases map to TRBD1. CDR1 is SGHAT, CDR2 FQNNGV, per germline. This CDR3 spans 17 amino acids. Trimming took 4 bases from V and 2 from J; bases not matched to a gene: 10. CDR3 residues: CASSSPPGQGYTDTQYF. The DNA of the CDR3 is TGTGCCAGCAGCTCACCTCCGGGACAGGGCTACACAGATACGCAGTATTTT.

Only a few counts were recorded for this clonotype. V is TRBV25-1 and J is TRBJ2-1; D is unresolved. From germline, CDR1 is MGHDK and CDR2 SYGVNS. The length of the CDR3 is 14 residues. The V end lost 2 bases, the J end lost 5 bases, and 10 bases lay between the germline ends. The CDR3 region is CASSERAVDNEQFF. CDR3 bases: TGTGCCAGCAGTGAAAGGGCAGTGGACAATGAGCAGTTCTTC.

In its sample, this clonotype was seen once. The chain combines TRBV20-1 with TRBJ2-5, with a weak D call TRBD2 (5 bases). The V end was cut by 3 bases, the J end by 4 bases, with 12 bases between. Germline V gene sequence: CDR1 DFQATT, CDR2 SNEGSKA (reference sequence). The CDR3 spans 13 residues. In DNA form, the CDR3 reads TGCAGTGCTAGCCGGGTCGAGGGAGAGACCCAGTACTTC. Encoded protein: CSASRVEGETQYF.

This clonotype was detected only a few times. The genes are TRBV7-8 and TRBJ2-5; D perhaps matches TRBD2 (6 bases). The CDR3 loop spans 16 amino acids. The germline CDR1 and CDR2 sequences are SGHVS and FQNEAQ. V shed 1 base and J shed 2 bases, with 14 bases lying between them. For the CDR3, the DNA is TGTGCCAGCAGCTTAGGGCGTATGGGGGGTCAAGAGACCCAGTACTTC. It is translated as CASSLGRMGGQETQYF.

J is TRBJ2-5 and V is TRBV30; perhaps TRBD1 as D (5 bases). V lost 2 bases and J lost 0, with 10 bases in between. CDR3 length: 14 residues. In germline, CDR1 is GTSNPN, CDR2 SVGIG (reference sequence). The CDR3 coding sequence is TGTGCCTGGAGTTCTGACAGCTACCAAGAGACCCAGTACTTC. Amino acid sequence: CAWSSDSYQETQYF.

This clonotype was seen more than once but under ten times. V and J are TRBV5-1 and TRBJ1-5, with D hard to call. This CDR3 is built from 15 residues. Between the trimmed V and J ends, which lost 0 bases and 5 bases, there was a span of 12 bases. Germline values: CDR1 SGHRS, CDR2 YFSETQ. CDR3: CASSLGSGPDQPQHF. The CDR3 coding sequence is TGCGCCAGCAGCTTGGGCTCCGGGCCCGATCAGCCCCAGCATTTT.

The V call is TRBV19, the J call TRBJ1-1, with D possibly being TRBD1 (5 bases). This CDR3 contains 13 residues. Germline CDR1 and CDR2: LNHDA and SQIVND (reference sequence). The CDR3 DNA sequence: TGTGCAGTCTCCTGGGGGTCGAACACTGAAGCTTTCTTT. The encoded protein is CAVSWGSNTEAFF.

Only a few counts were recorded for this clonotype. The CDR3 bases are TGTGCCAGTAGTATTGGCATTAACTATGGCTACACCTTC. This sequence encodes CASSIGINYGYTF. The J gene is TRBJ1-2, the V gene TRBV19; D is unclear. The V end was cut by 3 bases, the J end by 1 base, with 6 bases between. The CDR3 contains 13 residues. Per germline, CDR1 LNHDA and CDR2 SQIVND (reference sequence).

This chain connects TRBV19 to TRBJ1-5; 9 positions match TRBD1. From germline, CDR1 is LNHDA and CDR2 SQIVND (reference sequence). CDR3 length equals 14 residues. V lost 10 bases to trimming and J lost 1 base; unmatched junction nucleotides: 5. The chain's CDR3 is CATTGTGSNQPQHF. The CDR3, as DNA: TGTGCCACGACCGGGACAGGGAGCAATCAGCCCCAGCATTTT.

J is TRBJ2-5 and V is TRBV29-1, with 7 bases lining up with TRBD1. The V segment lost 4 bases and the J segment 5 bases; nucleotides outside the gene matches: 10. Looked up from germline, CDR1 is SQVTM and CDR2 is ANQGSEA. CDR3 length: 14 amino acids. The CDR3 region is CSVVSGTAAETQYF. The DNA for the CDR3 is TGCAGCGTTGTTTCCGGGACAGCCGCCGAGACCCAGTACTTC. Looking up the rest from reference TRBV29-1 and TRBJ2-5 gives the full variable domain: SAVISQKPSRDICQRGTSLTIQCQVDSQVTMMFWYRQQPGQSLTLIATANQGSEATYESGFVIDKFPISRPNLTFSTLTVSNMSPEDSSIYLCSVVSGTAAETQYFGPGTRLLVL.